This TCR beta chain appears in the sequencing data of a study of blood T cell repertoires in COVID-19 (dated by TCRdb to 2018 to 2021). Looking at the study overall: Samples covering the acute and convalescent phases of COVID-19 were provided by collaborators in the United States, Italy and Spain. The material from the prospective study consisted of cDNA or gDNA derived from T cells, B-cell-depleted T cells, or PBMCs. Nearly every sample came with metadata listing a de-identified subject ID, COVID-19 status, age in years and sex. The repertoires were released in a freely available public database intended as a resource for research on the immune response to SARS-CoV-2. Where available, HLA class I and class II types were taken from metadata supplied by the sample provider and were not determined by assay-based typing. The samples were drawn from two sources: the first 160 participants of the ongoing ImmuneRACE study, and 1,000 to 1,500 subjects contributed by 6 global collaborators. The dataset comprised deeply sampled blood TCRbeta repertoires from subjects exposed to, actively infected with, or recovered from COVID-19. Broad study findings and their caveats: Clinical and demographic metadata were provided uncurated, with the amount varying by source and participant.

Whole blood was collected in K2EDTA tubes by collaborating institutions according to the institutions' own protocols. For TCRbeta analysis, collaborators shipped samples in one of three forms: frozen whole blood, isolated PBMCs, or DNA extracted from either of those sample types. Concerning this clone: Its antigen remains unidentified. Base qualities are not recorded, but no much larger clone differs from it by a single base.

TCRbeta CDR3 regions were amplified from genomic DNA by means of the immunoSEQ Assay, a bias-controlled multiplex PCR. In the authors' own workflow: Within the assay, amplification of reference gene primers was used to estimate how many nucleated cells each sample contained. Sequence reads were collapsed and filtered to measure the absolute abundance of every unique TCRbeta CDR3 rearrangement. Productive Simpson clonality was computed per sample as the square root of Simpson's diversity index over productive rearrangements. Imported from immuneACCESS, the table was reduced by TCRdb to in-frame sequences with V and J called. These copies leave out some clones; in studies compared against another copy, an unresolved V gene accounts for under half, and the cause of the remainder is not known. V and J calls and clone size are copied from that table; D and trimming were computed from the DNA. The sample profile shows 52,000 or so clones; 70% to 90% of them were found once. In total, the top ten clones hold roughly 13% of the sample.

The CDR3 spans 14 residues, from the cysteine through the phenylalanine. Only CDR3 DNA is held: 42 bases, read in frame from base 1. CDR1 MNHEY and CDR2 SMNVEV were looked up in the germline V gene (reference sequence). V is cut by 3 bases and J by 2 bases, and the space between the germline ends is 10 bases. The chain joins TRBV27 to TRBJ1-1; the D gene is possibly TRBD1, with 5 bases matching. The sequencing input was peripheral blood. The receptor was isolated from a human donor in a cohort sampled during active COVID-19. In nucleotides, the sequence is TGTGCCAGCAGTTTCCCCGGACACAACACTGAAGCTTTCTTT. Translation gives CASSFPGHNTEAFF.